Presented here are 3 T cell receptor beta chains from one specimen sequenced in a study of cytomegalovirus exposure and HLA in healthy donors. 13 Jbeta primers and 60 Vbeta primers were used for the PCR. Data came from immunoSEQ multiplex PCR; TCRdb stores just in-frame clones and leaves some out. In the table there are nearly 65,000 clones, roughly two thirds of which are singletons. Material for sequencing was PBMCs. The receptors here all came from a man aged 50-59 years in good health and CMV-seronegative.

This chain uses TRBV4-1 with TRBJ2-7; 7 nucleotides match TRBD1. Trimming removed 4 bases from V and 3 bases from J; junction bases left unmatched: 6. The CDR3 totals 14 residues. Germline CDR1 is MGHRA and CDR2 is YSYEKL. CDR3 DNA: TGCGCCAGCAGCCTTGGGGCAGGGGGCTACGAGCAGTACTTC. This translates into CASSLGAGGYEQYF.

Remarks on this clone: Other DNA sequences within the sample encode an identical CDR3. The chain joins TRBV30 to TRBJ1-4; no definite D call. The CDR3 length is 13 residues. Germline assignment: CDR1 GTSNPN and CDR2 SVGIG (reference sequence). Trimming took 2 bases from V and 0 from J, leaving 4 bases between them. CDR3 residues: CAWSRATNEKLFF. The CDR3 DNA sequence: TGTGCCTGGAGTCGTGCAACTAATGAAAAACTGTTTTTT.

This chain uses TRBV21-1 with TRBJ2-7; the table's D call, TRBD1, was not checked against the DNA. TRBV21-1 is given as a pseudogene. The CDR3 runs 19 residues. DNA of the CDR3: TGTGCCAGCAGCAAAGGATTTGGGCAGGGTAGGATAGTATCCTACGAGCAGTACTTC. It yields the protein CASSKGFGQGRIVSYEQYF.